What follows describes a single TCR beta chain. The data were obtained in a study of PD-1 blockade in classical Hodgkin lymphoma. The CDR3 runs 15 residues. Deletions cut 4 bases from V and 5 bases from J, with 19 bases between. Germline V gene lookup returns CDR1 SGHNT and CDR2 YYREEE (reference sequence). Time point in this sample: cycle 4 day 1 (C4D1), after more than 5 weeks of nivolumab. Every patient relapsed after autologous stem cell transplantation, and brentuximab vedotin exposure varied. After thawing, PBMCs were subjected to magnetic negative selection to isolate CD8+ T cells. Sequencing used immunoSEQ multiplex PCR; TCRdb keeps in-frame clones, though not all of them. The sample records about 20,000 clones, around four fifths being singletons.

J is TRBJ2-7 and V is TRBV5-4; D is perhaps TRBD1 or TRBD2 (5 bases each). The sequences come from CD8+ T cells from blood, collected before the fourth cycle of nivolumab. This TCR was recovered from a human donor with classical Hodgkin lymphoma. CDR3 coding DNA: TGTGCCAGCAGCATAGGACCGAAGTTGGGGGACGAGCAGTACTTC. Translating gives CASSIGPKLGDEQYF.